These T cell receptor beta chains were read from a single sample in a study of graft-versus-host responses after intestinal transplantation. Antigens of these TCRs are unknown. Some clones are missing from TCRdb's copy, which holds only in-frame ones; the method was immunoSEQ multiplex PCR. This table has 99,000 or so clones, roughly nine tenths appearing once. The material was unstimulated CD4+ T cells sorted from spleen or lymph node cells, obtained before intestinal transplant. The receptors derive from a human donor who received an intestinal transplant. Both conserved end residues are trimmed from each CDR3. The order of the fields is V gene, J gene, clone size, CDR3 protein. The size entry is marked missing in some rows and otherwise reads once, few, many or a size class.

TRBV5-6,TRBJ1-6,-,ASSKEPLRSPLH
TRBV7-3,TRBJ2-2,-,ASSTSGDTGELF
TRBV2,TRBJ2-2,-,ASSDNTGELF
TRBV7-3,TRBJ2-2,-,ASSFTRRDRGFANTGELF
TRBV10-2,TRBJ2-6,-,ASSEPGGASGANVLT
TRBV6-6,TRBJ1-5,few,ASSYSTRGQPQH
TRBV30,TRBJ1-2,-,AWSRTGVSGGYT
TRBV6-1,TRBJ1-1,-,ASSPGGMNTEAF
TRBV10-3,TRBJ2-6,-,AISESQGWGSSGANVLT
TRBV5-4,TRBJ2-3,-,ASSLTSGRFGDTQY
TRBV5-6,TRBJ1-5,once,ASSGGRGRNQPQH
TRBV10-2,TRBJ2-3,-,ASREGGLVDTQY
TRBV14,TRBJ1-3,-,ASSRREGASGNTIY
TRBV4-1,TRBJ1-4,-,ASSQTRQSGGGKLF
TRBV2,TRBJ1-5,-,ASSWGTSNQPQH
TRBV5-6,TRBJ2-7,-,ASSLYGTYEQY
TRBV6-1,TRBJ2-3,-,AGTPGRRTDTQY
TRBV2,TRBJ2-7,-,ASSGTGIAYEQY
TRBV28,TRBJ2-7,-,ASSGPGTSYYEQY
TRBV6-1,TRBJ2-6,-,ASSEDLGGANVLT
TRBV28,TRBJ2-3,-,ASSSEGTA
TRBV6-5,TRBJ1-2,-,ASSSRDRVVYGYT
TRBV7-9,TRBJ2-2,-,ASSLFSVDTGELF
TRBV5-4,TRBJ2-1,-,ASSFAGGPENEQF
TRBV6-5,TRBJ2-3,-,ASSRTSGSTDTQY
TRBV7-9,TRBJ2-3,-,ASSALPSGSDTQY
TRBV5-1,TRBJ1-3,-,ASSLYAGSGNTIY
TRBV28,TRBJ2-6,-,ASRSRSGANVLT
TRBV4-1,TRBJ2-5,-,ASSPGQYQETQY
TRBV5-1,TRBJ2-5,-,ASSLSGGETQY
TRBV11-2,TRBJ2-2,-,ASSLRTGGTGELF
TRBV9,TRBJ2-5,once,ASSVGGISKYQETQY
TRBV27,TRBJ1-4,-,AIYWGVVVRQLF
TRBV10-3,TRBJ1-1,once,AISESGTEYTEAF
TRBV4-1,TRBJ2-5,-,ASSPIRRLAGETQY
TRBV19,TRBJ1-5,-,ASREDSLNQPQH
TRBV6-1,TRBJ2-2,-,ASRNGGGTGELF
TRBV11-3,TRBJ2-2,-,ASSLEYSSGSGDTGELF
TRBV9,TRBJ1-3,-,ASSVDAGRSGNTIY
TRBV11-2,TRBJ2-7,once,ASSLVGSSYEQY
TRBV19,TRBJ2-3,-,ASSIRLADTDTQY